The entry below gives a single T cell receptor (beta chain) sequence along with its context. Its antigen is unidentified. Data came from immunoSEQ multiplex PCR; TCRdb stores just in-frame clones and leaves some out. The data show some 2,000,000 clones, roughly 96% seen once. This sample is part of a study of shared clonotypes between healthy human individuals. Study observations and caveats: Non-shared clonotypes showed lower generation probabilities than clonotypes common to all four donors.

Trimming shortened V by 1 base and J by 3 bases, and 9 bases separated the two germline ends. The CDR3 spans 14 residues. The germline V gene has CDR1 MNHEY and CDR2 SMNVEV (reference sequence). Donation came from healthy HIV-negative adults that had no recent acute infections or vaccinations. Naive CD4+ cells were CD45RA-selected; the remaining cells were memory. The chain employs TRBV27 and TRBJ1-1; D unclear. The sequencing input was naive CD4+ T cells sorted from blood. Sample subset: CD45RA+ positively selected. This sequence was found in a man aged 18 to 29 in good health. The chain's CDR3 is CASSLLGRDTEAFF. The CDR3 nucleotides read TGTGCCAGCAGTTTATTAGGGAGGGACACTGAAGCTTTCTTT.